These 21 T cell receptor beta chains originate from one sample sequenced in a study of blood T cells in healthy people across ages. A second PCR of roughly 7 to 11 cycles used a sample-barcoded 5' primer and a J-beta primer mix. TCRdb independently ran MiXCR on the 5' RACE reads; one entry per CDR3 protein. Of approximately 1.5 million distinct CDR3 sequences listed, about 45% were seen once; the top ten hold around 4%. The specimen sequenced was blood. These receptors all come from a woman aged 18-35 years in good health.

In this sample, this clonotype turned up a few times. The chain combines TRBV7-2 with TRBJ2-1, with a tentative D call TRBD2 (5 bases). The germline V and J ends were trimmed by 1 base and 6 bases, with 13 bases remaining between them. Germline values: CDR1 SGHTA, CDR2 FQGNSA. This CDR3 region has 15 residues. CDR3 coding DNA: TGTGCCAGCAGCTTAGGGGGAGCTTTCCCCAATGAGCAGTTCTTC. Protein product: CASSLGGAFPNEQFF.

Only one count was recorded for this clonotype. The gene calls are TRBV7-2 and TRBJ2-4; the match to TRBD1 covers 8 bases. V gave up 3 bases and J gave up 13 bases; unmatched junction bases: 14. This CDR3 is 15 amino acids long. From germline, CDR1 is SGHTA and CDR2 FQGNSA. The CDR3 protein is CASSLTGASGYGQYF. The CDR3 DNA is TGTGCCAGCAGCTTGACAGGGGCATCCGGGTACGGGCAGTACTTC.

In regard to this clonotype: The junction does not match germline at one end; this may be a read error. The chain is built from TRBV6-5 and TRBJ2-7; D gene ambiguous. The germline V gene encodes CDR1 MNHEY and CDR2 SVGAGI. The CDR3 is made up of 12 amino acids. The CDR3 protein is CAGSSSSYEQYF. CDR3 nucleotide sequence: TGTGCCGGCAGTAGCTCTTCCTACGAGCAGTACTTC.

The J gene is TRBJ1-1, the V gene TRBV2; TRBD1 is a possible D gene (6 bases). Trimming shortened V by 6 bases and J by 0 bases, and 11 bases separated the two germline ends. The CDR3 covers 14 residues. Germline CDR1 is SNHLY and CDR2 is FYNNEI. The CDR3 coding sequence is TGTGCCAGCAGATCCGGGACAATGAACACTGAAGCTTTCTTT. This sequence encodes CASRSGTMNTEAFF.

At least ten counts were recorded for this clonotype. The gene calls are TRBV12-3 or TRBV12-4 and TRBJ2-7; D uncertain. Between the trimmed V and J ends, which lost 5 bases and 2 bases, there was a span of 13 bases. The CDR3 totals 14 residues. CDR3 in amino acids: CASSVSGRPYEQYF. CDR3 nucleotides: TGTGCCAGCAGTGTTTCTGGTAGACCCTACGAGCAGTACTTC.

Only a few counts were recorded for this clonotype. The chain uses TRBV4-3 and TRBJ1-1; D call uncertain. The V gene's germline CDR1 is LGHNA and CDR2 YSLEER. The CDR3 has 17 amino acids. The V and J ends lost 3 bases and 2 bases respectively, with 19 bases between them. The CDR3: CASSQQPVASINTEAFF. For the CDR3, the DNA is TGCGCCAGCAGCCAGCAACCAGTGGCCTCTATCAACACTGAAGCTTTCTTT.

This clonotype was observed a handful of times. The chain couples TRBV3-1 to TRBJ1-2, with D perhaps TRBD1 (5 bases). V lost 1 base and J lost 0, with 12 bases in between. CDR1 is LGHDT and CDR2 is YNNKEL in the germline V gene (reference sequence). This CDR3 spans 16 amino acids. The CDR3 spells CASSQGVGHSNYGYTF. The CDR3 coding sequence is TGTGCCAGCAGCCAAGGGGTCGGACATTCTAACTATGGCTACACCTTC.

The chain combines TRBV20-1 with TRBJ2-1, with TRBD1 matching over 7 bases. CDR3 length: 14 residues. The germline gives CDR1 DFQATT, CDR2 SNEGSKA (reference sequence). J was trimmed by 6 bases and V by 5 bases; bases with no gene match: 10. The CDR3 bases are TGCAGTGCTTCGGGACAGCCAAGCTCCAATGAGCAGTTCTTC. It codes for CSASGQPSSNEQFF.

This clonotype occurred a few times. This chain uses TRBV29-1 with TRBJ1-5; D may be TRBD1 (5 bases). Germline V gives CDR1 SQVTM, CDR2 ANQGSEA. This CDR3 has 13 amino acids. The V end was cut by 6 bases, the J end by 4 bases, with 13 bases between. The CDR3 sequence is CSVWQGGNQPQHF. CDR3 coding DNA: TGCAGCGTCTGGCAGGGTGGGAATCAGCCCCAGCATTTT.

The sample holds a few counts of this clonotype. V and J are TRBV28 and TRBJ2-1, with 9 nucleotides matching TRBD2. The CDR3 sequence is 16 residues long. CDR1 and CDR2 from the germline V gene are MDHEN and SYDVKM. With 5 bases clipped from V and 2 bases from J, the junction kept 7 bases outside the gene matches. DNA of the CDR3: TGTGCCAGCAGTATACCGACTAGCGGCGCCTACAATGAGCAGTTCTTC. It encodes CASSIPTSGAYNEQFF.

This clonotype was recorded a few times. It may be a read error: a sequence one base away is much more abundant. V gene TRBV3-1 combines with J gene TRBJ1-2; D might be TRBD1 (5 bases). CDR1 LGHDT and CDR2 YNNKEL come from the germline V gene (reference sequence). V was shortened by 2 bases and J by 6 bases, with 16 bases between the two germline ends. CDR3 length equals 15 residues. Written as DNA, the CDR3 is TGTGCCAGCAGCCAATTGGGTGAGGGGCTAGATGGCTACACCTTC. It yields the protein CASSQLGEGLDGYTF.

The V and J genes are TRBV27 and TRBJ1-3, with D tentatively TRBD1 (6 bases). The CDR3 loop spans 14 amino acids. Germline lookup yields CDR1 MNHEY and CDR2 SMNVEV (reference sequence). The V end was cut by 6 bases, the J end by 2 bases, with 11 bases between. CDR3 nucleotides: TGTGCCAGCAGCCCTCCAGGGGCTGGAAACACCATATATTTT. This codes for CASSPPGAGNTIYF.

The sample holds many counts of this clonotype. The chain combines TRBV6-5 with TRBJ2-1; a possible D gene is TRBD2 (6 bases). V gave up 6 bases and J gave up 6 bases, with 12 bases separating them. Per germline, CDR1 MNHEY and CDR2 SVGAGI. This CDR3 has 13 residues. Here the CDR3 reads CASSLGLFNEQFF. DNA for the CDR3: TGTGCCAGCAGCCTGGGACTCTTCAATGAGCAGTTCTTC.

The chain couples TRBV6-2 or TRBV6-3 to TRBJ2-1; 10 nucleotides align to TRBD2. J gave up 6 bases and V 7 bases, and 9 bases lay outside the gene matches. Germline V gene data show CDR1 as MNHEY and CDR2 as SVGEGT. This CDR3 is built from 15 residues. CDR3 DNA: TGTGCCAGCACCACAGCGGGGGGGCCCCCCAATGAGCAGTTCTTC. It specifies CASTTAGGPPNEQFF.

Ten or more counts support this clonotype. The chain is built from TRBV20-1 and TRBJ2-7; 9 bases agree with TRBD2. The CDR3 is 14 amino acids. Germline CDR1 DFQATT, CDR2 SNEGSKA (reference sequence). V was clipped by 4 bases and J by 6 bases; unmatched bases: 10. CDR3 in amino acids: CSAIGGTSIREQYF. CDR3 nucleotide sequence: TGCAGTGCTATTGGCGGGACTAGCATCCGCGAGCAGTACTTC.

The chain employs TRBV9 and TRBJ1-1, with D possibly TRBD1 on 6 matching bases. Germline V lookup: CDR1 SGDLS, CDR2 YYNGEE. V lost 0 bases, J lost 4 bases, and 16 bases lay in between. There are 16 residues in the CDR3. CDR3 region: CASSVGTALWGTEAFF. The CDR3 region has the DNA TGTGCCAGCAGCGTAGGGACAGCCCTCTGGGGCACTGAAGCTTTCTTT.

The sample holds one count of this clonotype. The V call is TRBV20-1, the J call TRBJ2-5; weak D call: TRBD1 (6 bases). TRBJ2-4 explains the end of the DNA better; the J call may be wrong. Germline values: CDR1 DFQATT, CDR2 SNEGSKA (reference sequence). CDR3 length: 13 amino acids. The CDR3 DNA follows: TGCAGTGCTCCACAGGGTAACAAAAACATTCAGTACTTC. Translating it yields CSAPQGNKNIQYF.

The table lists this clonotype with a few counts. This chain joins TRBV20-1 and TRBJ2-1; 10 positions match TRBD1. Trimming at V came to 3 bases and at J to 4 bases, leaving 6 bases not matched to a gene. This CDR3 has 15 amino acids. Per the germline V gene, CDR1 is DFQATT and CDR2 is SNEGSKA (reference sequence). This CDR3 is CSASSRDRGYNEQFF. Written as DNA, the CDR3 is TGCAGTGCTAGCAGCCGGGACAGGGGTTACAATGAGCAGTTCTTC.

The chain combines TRBV4-3 with TRBJ1-2, with no clear D. The germline CDR1 and CDR2 sequences are LGHNA and YSLEER. The CDR3 runs 13 residues. Trimming left V 3 bases short and J 6 bases short, with 11 bases between. The CDR3 region is CASSHVDRHGYTF. The CDR3 nucleotides read TGCGCCAGCAGCCACGTGGATAGGCATGGCTACACCTTC.

The chain is built from TRBV20-1 and TRBJ2-1; 15 bases match TRBD2. The CDR3 length is 20 residues. Per the germline V gene, CDR1 is DFQATT and CDR2 is SNEGSKA (reference sequence). With V trimmed by 3 bases and J by 0 bases, 12 bases remained unmatched. CDR3: CSASARTSGRAPSSYNEQFF. Here the CDR3 DNA reads TGCAGTGCTAGCGCTCGGACTAGCGGGAGGGCCCCGAGCTCCTACAATGAGCAGTTCTTC.

The chain has TRBV29-1 and TRBJ1-1; tentative D call: TRBD1 (5 bases). Germline CDR1 SQVTM, CDR2 ANQGSEA. The CDR3 is made up of 15 amino acids. Trimming removed 1 base from V and 1 base from J, with 13 bases in between. The CDR3 loop reads CSVEVSGRWNTEAFF. CDR3 in DNA: TGCAGCGTTGAAGTTTCGGGGCGATGGAACACTGAAGCTTTCTTT.